The clone carrying this T cell receptor (beta chain) was counted ten times or more. Its target is unknown. This record belongs to a study of T-cell memory formation after mild COVID-19. Overall study findings and caveats: Contracting CD4+ clones were located mainly in CM and EM, and CD8+ clones in EMRA. SARS-CoV-2 specificity of second-wave clones peaking day 37 was unconfirmed.

TCRdb reanalysed the 5' RACE reads using MiXCR and keeps one entry per CDR3 protein. The repertoire includes around 250,000 distinct CDR3 sequences, approximately 9% of them detected once, and around 21% sits in the top ten. Germline lookup yields CDR1 MDHEN and CDR2 SYDVKM. V lost 4 bases, J lost 1 base, and 4 bases lay in between. This CDR3 is 13 amino acids long. Sequences were obtained from PBMCs or a T cell subset sorted from them (not recorded which). The rearrangement joins TRBV28 to TRBJ2-2; D uncertain. The origin of this receptor is a young man who had mild COVID-19 (a few samples of this study predate the infection). Cell type and time point are not known. The CDR3 DNA reads as TGTGCCAGCAGTTACATGAACACCGGGGAGCTGTTTTTT. Translated, it gives CASSYMNTGELFF.